This T cell receptor (beta chain) was observed in a study of T cell repertoires in cytomegalovirus infection. This clonotype was detected only once. The antigen is undetermined. Germline trimming cut 0 bases from V and 2 bases from J; bases unmatched to any gene: 10. Germline V lookup: CDR1 WSHSY, CDR2 SAAADI. The CDR3 is 18 residues long. TCRdb redid the calling of the reads with MiXCR, one entry per CDR3 protein. The table has roughly 160,000 distinct CDR3 sequences, 20% to 25% seen once. The TCR sequence derives from a human donor in good health (CMV status not recorded). Some clones in this sample may be carry-over from other donors' samples. The material sequenced was CD8+ T cells from cultured PBMCs, taken from culture after CMV antigen stimulation. The V gene is TRBV10-2, the J gene TRBJ2-3; TRBD1 matches at 8 bases. The CDR3 nucleotides read TGCGCCAGCAGTGAGTCCCGAATGGGACAGGTTAACACAGATACGCAGTATTTT. This sequence encodes CASSESRMGQVNTDTQYF.